Shown below are 5 T cell receptor beta chains from a single sample sequenced in a study of blood T cells in healthy people across ages (dated by TCRdb to the mid-2010s). The protocol used for the library was 5' RACE. Sequencing instrument: Illumina HiSeq 2500. The second PCR ran for roughly 7 to 11 cycles and used a J-beta primer mix along with a sample-barcoded 5' primer. TCRdb passed the public sequencing reads through fastp at Q25 and MiXCR, retaining productive beta sequences. Rows with a matching CDR3 protein are joined into one entry that keeps the most common DNA and genes. This sample has around 1,500,000 distinct CDR3 sequences in its table, and roughly 27% of those were observed once. The top ten hold over 7% of the sample. Sequences were obtained from blood. The receptors originated from a woman under 40 in good health.

About this clonotype: Germline is not matched at one junction end, which may reflect a read error. The chain has TRBV14 and TRBJ1-5; no definite D call. The CDR3 is made up of 13 amino acids. Germline V gives CDR1 SGHDN, CDR2 FVKESK. The CDR3 region has the DNA TGTGCCAGCAGCCCGGATAGCAATCCGCCCCAGCATTTT. It codes for CASSPDSNPPQHF.

The CDR3 loop is CASSPFNIREQYF. The CDR3 nucleotides are TGTGCCAGCAGTCCATTTAATATCAGGGAGCAGTACTTC. This chain connects TRBV6-5 to TRBJ2-7; D remains ambiguous. The CDR3 is 13 residues long. Trimming stripped 5 bases from V and 7 bases from J, with 15 bases between. CDR1 and CDR2 (germline): MNHEY, SVGAGI.

This clonotype was picked up many times. The chain uses TRBV29-1 and TRBJ2-1; a possible D gene is TRBD1 (6 bases). Germline CDR1 reads SQVTM; CDR2 reads ANQGSEA. Trimming removed 0 bases at V and 7 bases at J, with 16 bases between. The CDR3 is 15 residues long. In DNA form, the CDR3 reads TGCAGCGTTGAAGAGTGGACAGTGGACATGAATGAGCAGTTCTTC. Residues: CSVEEWTVDMNEQFF.

The chain links TRBV9 to TRBJ2-1; a weak D match, TRBD1 (6 bases). CDR1 and CDR2 (germline): SGDLS, YYNGEE. Trimming took 0 bases from V and 11 from J, leaving 18 bases between them. The CDR3 is made up of 15 amino acids. This CDR3 reads CASSVATSPGAQQFF. CDR3 bases: TGTGCCAGCAGCGTAGCTACGTCGCCAGGGGCCCAGCAGTTCTTC.

This clonotype was counted only a few times. The rearrangement links TRBV29-1 to TRBJ1-1, with D possibly being TRBD1 (5 bases). The CDR3 sequence is 11 residues long. Germline CDR1 reads SQVTM; CDR2 reads ANQGSEA. V lost 6 bases to trimming and J lost 6 bases, with 11 bases between them. CDR3 sequence reads: CSVSQAAEAFF. The CDR3 DNA is TGCAGCGTCTCACAGGCAGCTGAAGCTTTCTTT.